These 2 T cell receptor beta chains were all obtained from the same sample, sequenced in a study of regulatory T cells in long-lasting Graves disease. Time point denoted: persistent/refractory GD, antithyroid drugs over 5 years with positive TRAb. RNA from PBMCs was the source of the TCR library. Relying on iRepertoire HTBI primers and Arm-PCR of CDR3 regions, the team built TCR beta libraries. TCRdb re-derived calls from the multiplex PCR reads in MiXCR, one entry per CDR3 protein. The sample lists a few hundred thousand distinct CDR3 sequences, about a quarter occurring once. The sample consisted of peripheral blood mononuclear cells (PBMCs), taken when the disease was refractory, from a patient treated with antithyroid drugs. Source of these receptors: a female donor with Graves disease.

CDR3 DNA: TGTGCCAGCAGTTACAGGGTACCGAGGAACACTGAAGCTTTCTTT. As protein: CASSYRVPRNTEAFF. V is TRBV6-2 or TRBV6-3 and J is TRBJ1-1; D is unresolved. Looked up from germline, CDR1 is MNHEY and CDR2 is SVGEGT. CDR3 length: 15 amino acids. Trimming stripped 2 bases from V and 1 base from J, with 11 bases between.

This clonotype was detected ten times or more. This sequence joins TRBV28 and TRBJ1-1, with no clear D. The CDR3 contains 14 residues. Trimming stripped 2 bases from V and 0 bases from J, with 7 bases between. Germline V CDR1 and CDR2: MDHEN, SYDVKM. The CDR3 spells CASSLQDMNTEAFF. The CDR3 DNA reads TGTGCCAGCAGTTTACAAGACATGAACACTGAAGCTTTCTTT.